This is a list of T cell receptor beta chains from one sample in a study of shared clonotypes between healthy human individuals. Sequencing was performed with immunoSEQ multiplex PCR; in TCRdb, only in-frame clones are kept and a portion is missing. The sample has more than 2 million clones; around 96% are singletons. The material sequenced was naive CD8+ T cells sorted from blood. The receptors derive from a man younger than 35 in good health. Each CDR3 is given with its conserved first and last residue. D genes are given only for firm matches. Expanded clones are given a class, and other clones once, few, many or no size at all.

abundance	len	v_gene	d_gene	j_gene	CDR3nt	CDR3aa
-	16	TRBV11-3	TRBD2	TRBJ2-1	TGTGCCAGCAGCTGGGGACTAGCGGGAGGGCCAAATGAGCAGTTCTTC	CASSWGLAGGPNEQFF
-	16	TRBV5-6	-	TRBJ2-7	TGTGCCAGCAGCTTGAGGGGGGGTTCCACCTCCTACGAGCAGTACTTC	CASSLRGGSTSYEQYF
-	15	TRBV6-1	TRBD1	TRBJ2-1	TGTGCCAGCAGCCGACACGGGACAGGGTTAAATGAGCAGTTCTTC	CASSRHGTGLNEQFF
-	16	TRBV9	TRBD2	TRBJ2-3	TGTGCCAGCAGCGTAGAGGGCGGGGGGGCTGCAGATACGCAGTATTTT	CASSVEGGGAADTQYF
few	16	TRBV21-1	-	TRBJ1-6	TGTGCCAGCAGCAAAGTAGCAGGGGGCTATAATTCACCCCTCCACTTT	CASSKVAGGYNSPLHF
-	13	TRBV4-2	-	TRBJ1-6	TGTGCCAGCAGCCAAGACTATAATTCACCCCTCCACTTT	CASSQDYNSPLHF
-	15	TRBV5-8	-	TRBJ2-3	TGTGCCAGCAGCTTGGACAGGGAACGCGCAGATACGCAGTATTTT	CASSLDRERADTQYF
-	13	TRBV6-7	TRBD2	TRBJ2-3	TGTGCCAGCGGACTAGCGGGGTGGGATACGCAGTATTTT	CASGLAGWDTQYF
-	15	TRBV6-5	TRBD2	TRBJ2-1	TGTGCCAGCAATGAGGGACTAAGCTCCTACAATGAGCAGTTCTTC	CASNEGLSSYNEQFF
-	15	TRBV11-3	TRBD2	TRBJ2-1	TGTGCCAGCAGCTCTAGCGGGGGGGTATATGATGAGCAGTTCTTC	CASSSSGGVYDEQFF
-	16	TRBV4-1	TRBD1	TRBJ2-7	TGCGCCAGCAGCCAACAATTACAGGGGGCCGCCTACGAGCAGTACTTC	CASSQQLQGAAYEQYF
-	14	TRBV7-9	TRBD1	TRBJ2-3	TGTGCCAGCAGTCCGGGACAGGGATCAGATACGCAGTATTTT	CASSPGQGSDTQYF
-	16	TRBV11-2	-	TRBJ2-7	TGTGCCAGCAGCTTAGTTGGGCTGTTTGGGGTCTTTGAGCAGTACTTC	CASSLVGLFGVFEQYF
-	14	TRBV25-1	TRBD1	TRBJ2-1	TGTGCCAGCAGTCGACAGGGAGCATACAATGAGCAGTTCTTC	CASSRQGAYNEQFF
-	13	TRBV7-9	-	TRBJ2-3	TGTGCCAGCAGCGTTGGGGCACCGGATACGCAGTATTTT	CASSVGAPDTQYF
once	15	TRBV27	TRBD2	TRBJ2-5	TGTGCCAGCAGTTTATGGCGGGGGGCCGGGGAGACCCAGTACTTC	CASSLWRGAGETQYF
-	15	TRBV30	TRBD1	TRBJ2-7	TGTGCCTGGAGTTTCGGACAGGGGGCATCCTACGAGCAGTACTTC	CAWSFGQGASYEQYF
once	14	TRBV6-1	TRBD1	TRBJ1-1	TGTGCCAGCAGTGACAGGGGGTTGGTCACTGAAGCTTTCTTT	CASSDRGLVTEAFF
-	16	TRBV28	TRBD1	TRBJ2-3	TGTGCCAGCAGTTTATATGGGGACAGGGGTTCAGATACGCAGTATTTT	CASSLYGDRGSDTQYF
-	14	TRBV9	-	TRBJ2-7	TGTGCCAGCAGCACAGGACAGAGCAGCTACGAGCAGTACTTC	CASSTGQSSYEQYF
many	13	TRBV30	-	TRBJ1-4	TGTGCCTGGAGTGTACTGAGTAATGAAAAACTGTTTTTT	CAWSVLSNEKLFF
-	13	TRBV7-9	-	TRBJ2-7	TGTGCCAGCAGCCCGACATCCTCCTACGAGCAGTACTTC	CASSPTSSYEQYF
-	13	TRBV11-1	-	TRBJ1-6	TGTGCCAGCAGCTACTTTGACAATTCACCCCTCCACTTT	CASSYFDNSPLHF
-	11	TRBV28	-	TRBJ1-1	TGTGCCAGCAGTTTGGGGTTAGAAGCTTTCTTT	CASSLGLEAFF
-	17	TRBV7-9	-	TRBJ2-6	TGTGCCAGCAGCTTAGCTGTATGGGGGGCTGGGGCCAACGTCCTGACTTTC	CASSLAVWGAGANVLTF
-	15	TRBV5-8	TRBD2	TRBJ2-3	TGTGCCAGCAGCTTAGGACTAGCGGGGCCAGATACGCAGTATTTT	CASSLGLAGPDTQYF
-	15	TRBV27	TRBD1	TRBJ2-1	TGTGCCAGCAGTTCCGGGACAGAACTATACAATGAGCAGTTCTTC	CASSSGTELYNEQFF
-	15	TRBV4-3	-	TRBJ2-3	TGCGCCAGCAGCCAAGAACTAGCTAGGCCAGATACGCAGTATTTT	CASSQELARPDTQYF
-	16	TRBV27	-	TRBJ1-6	TGTGCCAGCAGTTTAGCCCCCCCCTTCTATAATTCACCCCTCCACTTT	CASSLAPPFYNSPLHF
-	16	TRBV28	TRBD2	TRBJ2-5	TGTGCCAGCAGTTTAGGGGCCGGGACTAGGGCGGAGACCCAGTACTTC	CASSLGAGTRAETQYF
-	13	TRBV11-2	-	TRBJ2-7	TGTGCCAGCAGCATCGGGACTTCCTACGAGCAGTACTTC	CASSIGTSYEQYF
-	14	TRBV7-3	TRBD2	TRBJ2-1	TGTGCCAGCAGCCCCTCCGGACTAGCGAATGAGCAGTTCTTC	CASSPSGLANEQFF
-	13	TRBV14	TRBD1	TRBJ1-2	TGTGCCAGCAGCCCTGACAGGGGAGATGGCTACACCTTC	CASSPDRGDGYTF
-	14	TRBV5-8	-	TRBJ1-6	TGTGCCAGTTGGGACGTTTCCTATAATTCACCCCTCCACTTT	CASWDVSYNSPLHF
-	16	TRBV18	TRBD2	TRBJ2-7	TGTGCCAGCTCATCGCCGGGGGGAGGTACTCCCTACGAGCAGTACTTC	CASSSPGGGTPYEQYF
-	12	TRBV5-6	-	TRBJ1-1	TGTGCCAGCAGCTGGGGAGAGGGGGAGGCTTTCTTT	CASSWGEGEAFF
few	14	TRBV15	TRBD2	TRBJ2-3	TGTGCCACCAGCAGAGAGACTAGCGGGATGGGGCAGTATTTT	CATSRETSGMGQYF
-	14	TRBV6-5	-	TRBJ1-5	TGTGCCAGCAGAAACATCGCAGGCAATCAGCCCCAGCATTTT	CASRNIAGNQPQHF
-	18	TRBV2	TRBD2	TRBJ2-5	TGTGCCAGCAGTGAAGAGAACGGGCTAGCGGGGGGTCGGGAGACCCAGTACTTC	CASSEENGLAGGRETQYF